The entry below gives a single T cell receptor (beta chain) sequence along with its context. Antigen specificity is unknown. CDR3 length: 14 amino acids. CDR1 is SGHTA, CDR2 FQGNSA, per germline. V was clipped by 5 bases and J by 3 bases, with 14 bases between them. The record originates from a study of cytomegalovirus exposure and HLA in healthy donors. The study ran its PCR with 60 Vbeta and 13 Jbeta primers. The method was immunoSEQ multiplex PCR; TCRdb's version includes in-frame clones alone and lacks a portion of them. The table records 110,000 to 150,000 clones, roughly a tenth of them present only once. Study results and caveats: A cluster of highly shared sequence variants was likely a sequencing artifact. The records held CMV serostatus as the only immune exposure information. The authors listed roughly 150 TCR beta chains as cytomegalovirus-associated.

This rearrangement joins TRBV7-2 to TRBJ2-7; TRBD2 is a possible D gene (6 bases). Source material: PBMCs. This clonotype originated in a male donor in good health and CMV-seronegative. The CDR3 DNA follows: TGTGCCAGCAGCCTCGGGACTTACCTCTACGAGCAGTACTTC. It is translated as CASSLGTYLYEQYF.